The 11 T cell receptor beta chains presented below share a single source sample, sequenced in a study of T cell repertoires in cytomegalovirus infection. TCRdb recomputed calls from the reads with MiXCR, one row per CDR3 protein. The sample includes around 70,000 distinct CDR3 sequences, about 30% of them seen just once. Antigen specificity for these receptors is unknown. The source material was CD8+ T cells from cultured PBMCs, sampled from culture after CMV antigen stimulation. Receptors originate from a human donor in good health (CMV status not recorded). Some clones in this sample may be carry-over from other donors' samples.

V and J are TRBV27 and TRBJ2-5; 8 bases align to TRBD2. Germline V gene data show CDR1 as MNHEY and CDR2 as SMNVEV (reference sequence). Trimming took 2 bases from V and 2 from J; bases not matched to a gene: 7. The CDR3 sequence is 16 residues long. In DNA, the CDR3 is TGTGCCAGCAGTTTAGGAGCGGGAGTTAGACAAGAGACCCAGTACTTC. Protein: CASSLGAGVRQETQYF.

There are a few counts of this clonotype. The rearrangement joins TRBV7-2 to TRBJ1-3; D is possibly TRBD1 (5 bases). This CDR3 is built from 16 residues. Germline values: CDR1 SGHTA, CDR2 FQGNSA. Trimming stripped 1 base from V and 0 bases from J, with 10 bases between. The CDR3 sequence: CASSLGGRSSGNTIYF. CDR3 coding DNA: TGTGCCAGCAGCTTAGGGGGACGGAGCTCTGGAAACACCATATATTTT.

The table lists this clonotype with many counts. This chain joins TRBV7-2 and TRBJ2-7; 7 bases map to TRBD2. Germline CDR1 and CDR2: SGHTA and FQGNSA. The ends lost 1 base at V and 6 bases at J; junction bases unmatched: 6. The CDR3 totals 14 residues. CDR3 nucleotides: TGTGCCAGCAGCTTAGGGGTAGCGGGTGGCGAGCAGTACTTC. It specifies CASSLGVAGGEQYF.

This rearrangement joins TRBV27 to TRBJ2-3; D is ambiguous. V was shortened by 6 bases and J by 3 bases, with 10 bases between the two germline ends. The CDR3 sequence is 13 residues long. The germline V gene encodes CDR1 MNHEY and CDR2 SMNVEV (reference sequence). The CDR3 DNA sequence: TGTGCCAGCAGGCCGACGCTTACAGATACGCAGTATTTT. Its translation: CASRPTLTDTQYF.

The V gene is TRBV5-1, the J gene TRBJ1-2; no reliable D call. Germline CDR1 reads SGHRS; CDR2 reads YFSETQ. The CDR3 runs 15 residues. V shed 4 bases and J shed 4 bases, with 17 bases lying between them. CDR3 amino acids: CASSPTDWTPYGYTF. CDR3 nucleotides: TGCGCCAGCAGCCCAACAGATTGGACCCCCTATGGCTACACCTTC.

The chain has TRBV6-2 or TRBV6-3 and TRBJ1-1; 7 bases are a match to TRBD1. The CDR3 has 12 residues. Looked up from germline, CDR1 is MNHEY and CDR2 is SVGEGT. V was clipped by 5 bases and J by 8 bases; unmatched bases: 5. CDR3 in DNA: TGTGCCAGCAGTCCGACAGGGCGGGAAGCTTTCTTT. As protein: CASSPTGREAFF.

The chain uses TRBV20-1 and TRBJ2-7; 15 bases map to TRBD2. CDR1 and CDR2 from the germline V gene are DFQATT and SNEGSKA (reference sequence). The CDR3 has 14 residues. The trim removed 5 bases at V and 4 bases at J, leaving 3 bases unmatched. The CDR3 protein is CSAVGTSGRYEQYF. CDR3 bases: TGCAGTGCTGTTGGGACTAGCGGGAGGTACGAGCAGTACTTC.

This clonotype was seen repeatedly, ten times or more. This chain links TRBV12-3 or TRBV12-4 with TRBJ2-1, with TRBD2 matching 11 bases. This CDR3 comprises 17 residues. V lost 7 bases and J lost 3; bases outside the gene matches: 11. The CDR3, as DNA: TGTGCCAGCACTCCAACCCCCGGACTAGCGGGCTACAATGAGCAGTTCTTC. Protein sequence: CASTPTPGLAGYNEQFF.

Only a few counts were recorded for this clonotype. The rearrangement links TRBV27 to TRBJ2-7; TRBD1 aligns across 11 bases. The trim removed 4 bases at V and 4 bases at J, leaving 9 bases unmatched. The CDR3 runs 16 residues. The V gene's germline CDR1 is MNHEY and CDR2 SMNVEV (reference sequence). The CDR3 sequence is CASSSTPGTGGYEQYF. The DNA for the CDR3 is TGTGCCAGCAGTTCCACTCCCGGGACAGGGGGTTACGAGCAGTACTTC.

This clonotype came up a few times. The chain uses TRBV5-1 and TRBJ2-1, with TRBD2 as a possible D gene (6 bases). The CDR3 extends over 12 amino acids. V lost 3 bases, J lost 5 bases, and 6 bases lay in between. The germline CDR1 and CDR2 sequences are SGHRS and YFSETQ. The CDR3 sequence is CASSWGDNEQFF. The CDR3 bases are TGCGCCAGCAGCTGGGGGGACAATGAGCAGTTCTTC.

This clonotype was counted a few times. The chain is built from TRBV7-3 and TRBJ1-2; D possibly corresponds to TRBD1 (6 bases). Germline CDR1 and CDR2: SGHTA and FQGTGA. The CDR3 covers 16 residues. V was trimmed by 6 bases and J by 5 bases, leaving 22 bases between them. Here the CDR3 DNA reads TGTGCCAGCAGTAACGGGTCTCGGGGGGCTTCGTATGGCTACACCTTC. It specifies CASSNGSRGASYGYTF.